This TCR beta chain comes out of a study of blood T cell repertoires in COVID-19. Study-wide background: The origin of the acute and convalescent COVID-19 samples was the United States, Italy and Spain. PBMCs, B-cell-depleted T cells, or T cells provided the cDNA or gDNA that made up the material.

Sequenced by immunoSEQ multiplex PCR; TCRdb stores in-frame clones only, minus some. The sample has about 410,000 clones; 75% to 90% are singletons. CDR3 size: 13 residues. Per germline, CDR1 MNHEY and CDR2 SVGAGI. V lost 4 bases and J lost 9; bases outside the gene matches: 8. This clone is a singleton in its sample. This clonotype was sampled from a woman aged 25-40 years with active or convalescent COVID-19. What was sequenced was peripheral blood. The chain is built from TRBV6-5 and TRBJ1-1; 7 nucleotides match TRBD1. CDR3 coding DNA: TGTGCCAGCAGTTCAAGGACAGGAGAGAAAGCTTTCTTT. Amino acid sequence: CASSSRTGEKAFF.